The sequence of this T cell receptor beta chain was determined in a study of T cells expressing NK-cell markers. Study-wide context: All TCR beta repertoires analysed originated from sorted CD3+CD56+NKG2C+, CD3+CD56+NKG2C- and CD3+CD56-NKG2C+ T cells. The authors sequenced eight donors, of whom seven were HCMV-seropositive and one was seronegative.

Study-level results: In roughly 6 donors, dominant CD3+CD56+NKG2C+ clones formed roughly 1.0-7.5% of CD8+ cells.

Looked up from germline, CDR1 is SQVTM and CDR2 is ANQGSEA. CDR3 length: 13 residues. From its re-call of the 5' RACE reads, TCRdb lists each CDR3 protein once, without DNA. This sample's table has about 370,000 distinct CDR3 sequences. Note on this clonotype: Its antigen is not known.

The sequencing input was blood T cells: a sorted CD56 or NKG2C T cell subset, CD4+ or CD8+ T cells, or bulk PBMC T cells (not recorded which). The origin of this receptor is a woman aged 45-65 years in good health. The V gene is TRBV29-1, the J gene TRBJ1-1. CDR3 sequence reads: CSLGTALNTEAFF.